This is a list of T cell receptor beta chains from one sample in a study of T cell repertoires in cytomegalovirus infection. For these TCRs, the target antigens are not known. TCRdb re-derived calls from the reads in MiXCR, one entry per CDR3 protein. The table records 640,000 or so distinct CDR3 sequences, 30% to 40% of them present only once. The material was cultured PBMCs, obtained from culture after CMV antigen stimulation. Every receptor here comes from a human donor in good health (CMV status not recorded). Some clones in this sample may be carry-over from other donors' samples. Both conserved end residues are part of each CDR3. A D gene is named only where the DNA matches it firmly. The size field is filled for only some rows; it gives once, few, many or a size class.

D: -
size: few
V: TRBV19
J: TRBJ1-1
DNA: TGTGCCAGTAGTGCACTGGAGGTTGGCACTGAAGCTTTCTTT
CDR3: CASSALEVGTEAFF

D: -
size: -
V: TRBV30
J: TRBJ2-1
DNA: TGTGCCTGGAGTGTACTAGCAGGGAATGAGCAGTTCTTC
CDR3: CAWSVLAGNEQFF

D: -
size: few
V: TRBV6-9
J: TRBJ2-2
DNA: TGTGCCAGCCTTCTAAGCGGAGCCTACACCGGGGAGCTGTTTTTT
CDR3: CASLLSGAYTGELFF

D: TRBD1
size: -
V: TRBV4-2
J: TRBJ2-7
DNA: TGTGCCAGCAGCCAAGAACCCGGGACAGGCTCCGCCGAGCAGTACTTC
CDR3: CASSQEPGTGSAEQYF

D: -
size: few
V: TRBV12-3/TRBV12-4
J: TRBJ2-1
DNA: TGTGCCAGCAGTTGGATACGCAGTCACAATGAGCAGTTCTTC
CDR3: CASSWIRSHNEQFF

D: TRBD1
size: many
V: TRBV11-2
J: TRBJ2-3
DNA: TGTGCCAGTAGGACAGGGAGCACAGATACGCAGTATTTT
CDR3: CASRTGSTDTQYF

D: TRBD1
size: -
V: TRBV6-1
J: TRBJ1-5
DNA: TGTGCCAGCAGTGAATCGACAGGGGGCAATCAGCCCCAGCATTTT
CDR3: CASSESTGGNQPQHF

D: -
size: -
V: TRBV11-2
J: TRBJ1-6
DNA: TGTGCCAGCAGCTTAAATCCCCCGCAACTGAATTCACCCCTCCACTTT
CDR3: CASSLNPPQLNSPLHF

D: -
size: few
V: TRBV19
J: TRBJ2-4
DNA: TGTGCCAGTAGTATCAGCGGCGGAGCCAAAAACATTCAGTACTTC
CDR3: CASSISGGAKNIQYF

D: -
size: few
V: TRBV6-1
J: TRBJ2-7
DNA: TGTGCCAGCAGATACAATCGGGACTACGAGCAGTACTTC
CDR3: CASRYNRDYEQYF

D: -
size: few
V: TRBV12-3/TRBV12-4
J: TRBJ1-6
DNA: TGTGCCAGCAGTTTTAGTTTTTCACCCCTCCACTTT
CDR3: CASSFSFSPLHF

D: TRBD2
size: many
V: TRBV7-2
J: TRBJ2-3
DNA: TGTGCCAGCAGCCGCCCCCTACACCTTACGGCGGGAGCTAGACCAGATACGCAGTATTTT
CDR3: CASSRPLHLTAGARPDTQYF

D: -
size: few
V: TRBV19
J: TRBJ1-5
DNA: TGTGCCAGTAGTGGCTTATTTGGTCAGCCCCAGCATTTT
CDR3: CASSGLFGQPQHF

D: -
size: -
V: TRBV14
J: TRBJ2-1
DNA: TGTGCCAGCAGCGAAAAGAGCTCCTACAATGAGCAGTTCTTC
CDR3: CASSEKSSYNEQFF

D: -
size: few
V: TRBV7-6
J: TRBJ2-1
DNA: TGTGCCAGCAGCTACCACACAGGGTCGAATGAGCAGTTCTTC
CDR3: CASSYHTGSNEQFF

D: -
size: few
V: TRBV12-3/TRBV12-4
J: TRBJ1-1
DNA: TGTGCCAGCAGTTTTGGGCAGGGAGTTGAAGCTTTCTTT
CDR3: CASSFGQGVEAFF

D: TRBD1
size: -
V: TRBV28
J: TRBJ1-2
DNA: TGTGCCAGCGGCCTCGGACAGGGCTCAAGTGGCTACACCTTC
CDR3: CASGLGQGSSGYTF

D: TRBD2
size: -
V: TRBV20-1
J: TRBJ2-1
DNA: TGCAGTGCTAGGGATAGCGGGGGGGCCTGGCGGGTTAATGAGCAGTTCTTC
CDR3: CSARDSGGAWRVNEQFF

D: -
size: few
V: TRBV19
J: TRBJ2-5
DNA: TGTGCCAGTGGGCCGGCAGGCAGGGAAGAGACCCAGTACTTC
CDR3: CASGPAGREETQYF

D: -
size: -
V: TRBV12-5
J: TRBJ1-3
DNA: TGTGCTAGTGGTGGTAGCTCTGGAAACACCATATATTTT
CDR3: CASGGSSGNTIYF

D: TRBD2
size: -
V: TRBV19
J: TRBJ2-7
DNA: TGTGCCAGTAGCCGACTAGCGGGAGTCAGCGAGCAGTACTTC
CDR3: CASSRLAGVSEQYF

D: -
size: few
V: TRBV7-9
J: TRBJ2-2
DNA: TGTGCCAGCACCCCTCCCGGGGGGCCGAACACCGGGGAGCTGTTTTTT
CDR3: CASTPPGGPNTGELFF

D: -
size: few
V: TRBV27
J: TRBJ2-3
DNA: TGTGCCAGCAGTTCCTCGACAGGGAGGAGGCTTGATACGCAGTATTTT
CDR3: CASSSSTGRRLDTQYF

D: -
size: -
V: TRBV6-5
J: TRBJ2-1
DNA: TGTGCCAGCAGTTACCCGGGACCAAGCCGCAATGAGCAGTTCTTC
CDR3: CASSYPGPSRNEQFF

D: TRBD1
size: -
V: TRBV6-6
J: TRBJ1-2
DNA: TGTGCCAGCAGCCTTGAAAGGGGACAGGGAAGCTATGGCTACACCTTC
CDR3: CASSLERGQGSYGYTF

D: TRBD1
size: -
V: TRBV19
J: TRBJ1-6
DNA: TGTGCCAGTGCCGACAGGGAAATCTATAATTCACCCCTCCACTTT
CDR3: CASADREIYNSPLHF

D: TRBD1
size: -
V: TRBV15
J: TRBJ1-4
DNA: TGTGCCACCAGCAGAGCACCGGGACAGATTAATGAAAAACTGTTTTTT
CDR3: CATSRAPGQINEKLFF

D: -
size: -
V: TRBV12-3/TRBV12-4
J: TRBJ2-3
DNA: TGTGCCAGCACCCCCGGTCCGGGAGATACGCAGTATTTT
CDR3: CASTPGPGDTQYF

D: TRBD2
size: -
V: TRBV7-9
J: TRBJ2-5
DNA: TGTGCCAGCAGCTCCCGCGGGGGGGTCGCAGAGACCCAGTACTTC
CDR3: CASSSRGGVAETQYF

D: -
size: -
V: TRBV12-3/TRBV12-4
J: TRBJ2-3
DNA: TGTGCCAGCATAGGGTATTCAGATACGCAGTATTTT
CDR3: CASIGYSDTQYF

D: -
size: few
V: TRBV7-8
J: TRBJ1-5
DNA: TGTGCCAGCAGCTTATGGAAGGGGGGCAATCAGCCCCAGCATTTT
CDR3: CASSLWKGGNQPQHF

D: TRBD2
size: few
V: TRBV7-2
J: TRBJ2-7
DNA: TGTGCCAGCAGCTTAGTGTCGACTAGCGGGAGAGGGACCTACGAGCAGTACTTC
CDR3: CASSLVSTSGRGTYEQYF

D: -
size: once
V: TRBV20-1
J: TRBJ2-2
DNA: TGCAGTGCTAAGAAGACATTGAACACCGGGGAGCTGTTTTTT
CDR3: CSAKKTLNTGELFF

D: -
size: -
V: TRBV3-1
J: TRBJ2-3
DNA: TGTGCCAGCAGCAGCCGGGACACGCTCACAGATACGCAGTATTTT
CDR3: CASSSRDTLTDTQYF

D: -
size: -
V: TRBV4-1
J: TRBJ2-1
DNA: TGCGCCAGCAGCCAAGTTGGAGTCGTCAATGAGCAGTTCTTC
CDR3: CASSQVGVVNEQFF

D: -
size: once
V: TRBV7-2
J: TRBJ1-2
DNA: TGTGCCAGCAGCTTTGCGGCGGGCTTCGGCTACACCTTC
CDR3: CASSFAAGFGYTF

D: TRBD2
size: many
V: TRBV7-2
J: TRBJ2-5
DNA: TGTGCCAGCAGCGGGACTAACCAAGAGACCCAGTACTTC
CDR3: CASSGTNQETQYF